A single sample gave rise to the 29 T cell receptor beta chains below, sequenced in a study of cytomegalovirus exposure and HLA in healthy donors. This PCR relied on a set of 60 Vbeta primers and 13 Jbeta primers. The repertoire was sequenced with immunoSEQ multiplex PCR; TCRdb's copy has only in-frame clones and lacks some. The sample contains more than 100,000 clones, 50% to 75% of which appear only once. Sequencing was carried out using PBMCs. The receptor set was obtained from a woman between 35 and 50 years old in good health and CMV-seronegative.

The genes are TRBV5-4 and TRBJ2-3; 8 bases match TRBD2. The V and J ends lost 0 bases and 7 bases, in that order; junction bases with no gene match: 7. The germline gives CDR1 SGHNT, CDR2 YYREEE (reference sequence). The CDR3 contains 15 residues. In nucleotides, the CDR3 is TGTGCCAGCAGCTTGGACGGGGGGGGCCGGAATACGCAGTATTTT. Residues: CASSLDGGGRNTQYF.

The genes are TRBV9 and TRBJ2-1; 10 bases map to TRBD2. CDR1 is SGDLS and CDR2 is YYNGEE in the germline V gene. The V segment lost 0 bases and the J segment 7 bases; nucleotides outside the gene matches: 7. The CDR3 spans 16 residues. The CDR3 protein is CASSVAPAGGRNEQFF. The CDR3 DNA sequence: TGTGCCAGCAGCGTAGCTCCAGCGGGGGGGCGGAATGAGCAGTTCTTC.

In DNA form, the CDR3 reads TGTGCCTGGAGTGTACGGCCCTGGCGGGGGGTAAAGAACTCCTACAATGAGCAGTTCTTC. Encoded protein: CAWSVRPWRGVKNSYNEQFF. J is TRBJ2-1 and V is TRBV30; 8 bases are a match to TRBD2. The germline gives CDR1 GTSNPN, CDR2 SVGIG (reference sequence). J gave up 0 bases and V 0 bases, and 16 bases lay outside the gene matches. This CDR3 region has 20 residues.

This clone was detected once. V is TRBV15 and J is TRBJ1-5, with 8 bases matching TRBD1. V shed 4 bases, J shed 7 bases, and the junction held 12 bases outside the gene matches. Germline CDR1 and CDR2: LNHNV and YYDKDF (reference sequence). The CDR3 spans 16 residues. CDR3 in amino acids: CATSKRAGGSGQPQHF. The CDR3 bases are TGTGCCACCAGCAAGAGAGCAGGGGGCTCAGGGCAGCCCCAGCATTTT.

This clone was recorded once. The chain combines TRBV18 with TRBJ1-1; D is uncertain. Per germline, CDR1 KGHSH and CDR2 LQKENI. There are 13 residues in the CDR3. Trimming took 0 bases from V and 10 from J, leaving 12 bases between them. DNA of the CDR3: TGTGCCAGCTCACCACCGGTACATAGAGGAGCTTTCTTT. It is translated as CASSPPVHRGAFF.

This chain joins TRBV6-6 and TRBJ2-5, with D perhaps matching TRBD1 (6 bases). This CDR3 is built from 14 residues. The germline gives CDR1 MNHNY, CDR2 SVGAGI (reference sequence). The V end lost 5 bases, the J end lost 5 bases, and 15 bases lay between the germline ends. In nucleotides, the CDR3 is TGTGCCAGCAGTGCACAGGGTTCCGGGGAGACCCAGTACTTC. Translated, it gives CASSAQGSGETQYF.

The CDR3 DNA reads TGTGCCAGTTGTCAACCGCTTGGGGGCGGAGGTTGCGGGCCCCAGCATTTT. This codes for CASCQPLGGGGCGPQHF. The chain combines TRBV2 with TRBJ1-5; D is perhaps TRBD1 (6 bases). This CDR3 spans 17 amino acids. Trimming took 9 bases from V and 9 from J, leaving 30 bases between them. The germline gives CDR1 SNHLY, CDR2 FYNNEI.

The V gene is TRBV5-8, the J gene TRBJ2-7; tentatively, D is TRBD1 (5 bases). The V and J ends lost 1 base and 0 bases respectively, with 11 bases between them. This CDR3 has 15 residues. Germline V gene lookup returns CDR1 SGHTS and CDR2 YDEGEE. CDR3 coding DNA: TGTGCCAGCAGCTTGTTGCACAGGCTCTCCTACGAGCAGTACTTC. Its translation: CASSLLHRLSYEQYF.

Comment on this clone: The same CDR3 also results from other DNA sequences found in this sample. The chain carries TRBV30 and TRBJ1-2, with D possibly matching TRBD1 (6 bases). The CDR3 totals 16 residues. V was shortened by 1 base and J by 2 bases, with 17 bases between the two germline ends. Germline V gene lookup returns CDR1 GTSNPN and CDR2 SVGIG (reference sequence). The CDR3 DNA reads as TGTGCCTGGAGTGAACTCCGAACAGGGATCAACTATGGCTACACCTTC. It translates to CAWSELRTGINYGYTF.

The chain carries TRBV6-5 and TRBJ1-2; the D gene is possibly TRBD1 (6 bases). Trimming cost V 6 bases and J 6 bases, with 11 bases left between them. The CDR3 is 12 amino acids. Germline CDR1 and CDR2: MNHEY and SVGAGI. The CDR3 sequence is CASSAGTHGYTF. Here the CDR3 DNA reads TGTGCCAGCAGCGCCGGGACACATGGCTACACCTTC.

The rearrangement links TRBV15 to TRBJ1-2, with a possible D match to TRBD1 (6 bases). This CDR3 has 15 amino acids. V lost 1 base and J lost 4, with 13 bases in between. In germline, CDR1 is LNHNV, CDR2 YYDKDF (reference sequence). CDR3 in amino acids: CATSRVGGAGYGYTF. The CDR3 nucleotides read TGTGCCACCAGCAGAGTTGGGGGGGCAGGCTATGGCTACACCTTC.

This chain links TRBV4-2 with TRBJ1-1; a possible D gene is TRBD1 (5 bases). The CDR3 runs to 17 residues. CDR1 and CDR2 (germline): LGHNA, YNFKEQ. Trimming pared 1 base from V and 0 bases from J, leaving 15 bases between. The CDR3 protein is CASSQAAAGIMNTEAFF. The CDR3 DNA reads as TGTGCCAGCAGCCAAGCGGCCGCAGGGATCATGAACACTGAAGCTTTCTTT.

This rearrangement joins TRBV28 to TRBJ1-1; D uncertain. The CDR3 consists of 12 residues. Germline V gives CDR1 MDHEN, CDR2 SYDVKM. V was clipped by 10 bases and J by 2 bases, with 11 bases between them. CDR3 in amino acids: CATGGINTEAFF. CDR3 coding DNA: TGTGCCACCGGAGGGATTAACACTGAAGCTTTCTTT. The whole variable domain, filled in from reference TRBV28 and TRBJ1-1, reads DVKVTQSSRYLVKRTGEKVFLECVQDMDHENMFWYRQDPGLGLRLIYFSYDVKMKEKGDIPEGYSVSREKKERFSLILESASTNQTSMYLCATGGINTEAFFGQGTRLTVV.

The V call is TRBV11-2, the J call TRBJ1-5, with D tentatively TRBD1 (6 bases). Trimming left V 1 base short and J 1 base short, with 8 bases between. The CDR3 consists of 15 residues. Germline CDR1 reads SGHAT; CDR2 reads FQNNGV. CDR3 amino acids: CASSLGTGSNQPQHF. CDR3 DNA: TGTGCCAGCAGCTTAGGAACAGGGAGCAATCAGCCCCAGCATTTT.

This clone has a single count. The V gene is TRBV7-9, the J gene TRBJ2-7, with 9 bases lining up with TRBD2. The V gene end was trimmed by 0 bases and the J gene end by 5 bases; junction bases not matched to a gene: 5. Germline CDR1 SEHNR, CDR2 FQNEAQ (reference sequence). The CDR3 consists of 15 residues. CDR3 sequence (DNA): TGTGCCAGCAGCTTAGCTGGCGGGGGGGCTCACGAGCAGTACTTC. Amino acid sequence: CASSLAGGGAHEQYF.

This sequence joins TRBV5-1 and TRBJ2-7, with D tentatively TRBD1 (5 bases). V lost 6 bases to trimming and J lost 3 bases, with 10 bases between them. The CDR3 runs 12 residues. Germline loops: CDR1 SGHRS, CDR2 YFSETQ. As DNA, the CDR3 is TGCGCCAGCACCGACAGTCTCTACGAGCAGTACTTC. It is translated as CASTDSLYEQYF. Full variable domain (remainder filled in from reference TRBV5-1 and TRBJ2-7): KAGVTQTPRYLIKTRGQQVTLSCSPISGHRSVSWYQQTPGQGLQFLFEYFSETQRNKGNFPGRFSGRQFSNSRSEMNVSTLELGDSALYLCASTDSLYEQYFGPGTRLTVT.

This clone was seen a few times. The CDR3: CASGYLEAFF. The CDR3 bases are TGTGCCAGCGGCTATTTGGAGGCTTTCTTT. The J gene is TRBJ1-1, the V gene TRBV6-6, with unresolved D. The CDR3 spans 10 residues. Trimming shortened V by 8 bases and J by 11 bases, and 12 bases separated the two germline ends. Per germline, CDR1 MNHNY and CDR2 SVGAGI (reference sequence).

The rearrangement links TRBV7-3 to TRBJ2-1; TRBD2 agrees at 8 bases. After removal of 8 bases from V and 2 bases from J, the junction contained 8 bases not matched to a gene. Germline V gene data show CDR1 as SGHTA and CDR2 as FQGTGA. The CDR3 is 15 amino acids. CDR3 DNA: TGTGCCAGCTCCTCTCGGGGGGGGACCTACAATGAGCAGTTCTTC. Protein product: CASSSRGGTYNEQFF.

The CDR3 is CASSLPDLGASNYGYTF. CDR3 in DNA: TGTGCCAGCAGTTTACCCGACCTGGGGGCATCTAACTATGGCTACACCTTC. V usage is TRBV28 and J usage is TRBJ1-2; D perhaps matches TRBD1 (6 bases). V lost 2 bases and J 0 bases, leaving 16 bases between the germline ends. CDR3 size: 17 residues. Germline-derived CDR1 and CDR2 are MDHEN and SYDVKM.

The J gene is TRBJ1-2, the V gene TRBV7-9, with D tentatively TRBD1 (6 bases). The length of the CDR3 is 14 residues. Between the trimmed V and J ends, which lost 5 bases and 2 bases, there was a span of 12 bases. Germline values: CDR1 SEHNR, CDR2 FQNEAQ (reference sequence). CDR3 sequence reads: CASSTGTLNYGYTF. The CDR3 nucleotides are TGTGCCAGCAGCACCGGGACACTGAACTATGGCTACACCTTC.

The V call is TRBV5-8, the J call TRBJ2-5; 9 bases agree with TRBD1. The V and J ends lost 4 bases and 3 bases, in that order; junction bases with no gene match: 10. The CDR3 extends over 16 amino acids. Germline V gives CDR1 SGHTS, CDR2 YDEGEE. For the CDR3, the DNA is TGTGCCAGCAGCCAAAACAGGGGGCGGCTTGAAGAGACCCAGTACTTC. Protein: CASSQNRGRLEETQYF.

The chain links TRBV5-6 to TRBJ1-2, with D possibly matching TRBD1 (5 bases). Germline CDR1 reads SGHDT; CDR2 reads YYEEEE. V was trimmed by 5 bases and J by 2 bases, leaving 10 bases between them. The CDR3 spans 13 residues. The CDR3 DNA follows: TGTGCCAGCAGGCATGGGGCGAACTATGGCTACACCTTC. Amino acids: CASRHGANYGYTF.

This chain uses TRBV4-2 with TRBJ2-3, with D perhaps TRBD2 (6 bases). V lost 0 bases and J lost 1, with 11 bases in between. CDR3 size: 16 residues. The germline gives CDR1 LGHNA, CDR2 YNFKEQ. CDR3 sequence: CASSQDDWGGTDTQYF. In nucleotides, the CDR3 is TGTGCCAGCAGCCAAGATGATTGGGGGGGCACAGATACGCAGTATTTT.

The chain recombines TRBV6-5 with TRBJ2-7, with D possibly being TRBD1 (5 bases). The CDR3 has 15 amino acids. The germline CDR1 and CDR2 sequences are MNHEY and SVGAGI. V was clipped by 0 bases and J by 9 bases, with 18 bases between them. The CDR3 nucleotides read TGTGCCAGCAGTTACTCGATTGACAGTCTGCTTGGGCAGTACTTC. Translating it yields CASSYSIDSLLGQYF.

A single count supports this clone. The rearrangement links TRBV6-5 to TRBJ1-1; tentatively, D is TRBD1 (6 bases). Germline CDR1 reads MNHEY; CDR2 reads SVGAGI. Trimming pared 3 bases from V and 1 base from J, leaving 15 bases between. The CDR3 has 16 amino acids. The CDR3 sequence: CASSYRSGQTNTEAFF. CDR3 in DNA: TGTGCCAGCAGTTATAGAAGCGGACAGACGAACACTGAAGCTTTCTTT.

The rearrangement uses TRBV7-2 and TRBJ2-2, with a tentative D call TRBD2 (5 bases). Per the germline V gene, CDR1 is SGHTA and CDR2 is FQGNSA. CDR3 length: 15 amino acids. Deletions cut 1 base from V and 5 bases from J, with 11 bases between. This CDR3 is CASSLDPGITGELFF. CDR3 nucleotide sequence: TGTGCCAGCAGCTTAGATCCGGGGATAACCGGGGAGCTGTTTTTT. Looking up the rest from reference TRBV7-2 and TRBJ2-2 gives the full variable domain: GAGVSQSPSNKVTEKGKDVELRCDPISGHTALYWYRQSLGQGLEFLIYFQGNSAPDKSGLPSDRFSAERTGGSVSTLTIQRTQQEDSAVYLCASSLDPGITGELFFGEGSRLTVL.

The CDR3 region has the DNA TGTGCCAGCAGCGCCGGGGCAATGACAGGCTCTGGAAACACCATATATTTT. Protein sequence: CASSAGAMTGSGNTIYF. V and J are TRBV7-2 and TRBJ1-3, with D perhaps TRBD1 (6 bases). This CDR3 has 17 amino acids. CDR1 and CDR2 (germline): SGHTA, FQGNSA. V was trimmed by 5 bases and J by 0 bases, leaving 17 bases between them.

This chain uses TRBV4-1 with TRBJ1-4, with TRBD1 as a possible D gene (6 bases). Germline V gene sequence: CDR1 MGHRA, CDR2 YSYEKL. Trimming pared 0 bases from V and 4 bases from J, leaving 18 bases between. This CDR3 is 18 amino acids long. CDR3 loop: CASSQDPQGEGINEKLFF. The CDR3 DNA is TGCGCCAGCAGCCAAGATCCACAGGGCGAGGGAATTAATGAAAAACTGTTTTTT.

This clone has more than one count but fewer than ten. The chain joins TRBV28 to TRBJ1-4, with a weak D call TRBD1 (6 bases). Germline CDR1 and CDR2: MDHEN and SYDVKM. The germline V and J ends were trimmed by 5 bases and 3 bases, with 10 bases remaining between them. The CDR3 sequence is 14 residues long. The CDR3 reads CASSGQTPNEKLFF. CDR3 bases: TGTGCCAGCAGTGGACAGACCCCTAATGAAAAACTGTTTTTT.